This T cell receptor beta chain was obtained from a study of cytomegalovirus exposure and HLA in healthy donors. Overall study findings and caveats: The study flagged around 160 TCR beta chains as cytomegalovirus-associated.

With regard to this clone: The antigen is unknown.

In germline, CDR1 is LNHDA, CDR2 SQIVND (reference sequence). Unmatched junction bases numbered 7, after V lost 4 bases and J lost 3 bases. The CDR3 length is 16 residues. In the PCR, 60 Vbeta and 13 Jbeta primers were used. TCRdb's copy holds only in-frame clones and misses some; the assay was immunoSEQ multiplex PCR. The sample shows over 150,000 clones, 80% of them seen only once. The sequenced sample was PBMCs. The source is a man between 25 and 39 years old in good health and CMV-seropositive. J is TRBJ2-1 and V is TRBV19, with TRBD1 matching over 9 bases. CDR3 coding DNA: TGTGCCAGTAGTAACCTACTGACAGGGGGCTACAATGAGCAGTTCTTC. It specifies CASSNLLTGGYNEQFF.